This T cell receptor beta chain derives from a study of cytomegalovirus exposure and HLA in healthy donors. Study-wide points: DRB1 had the most TCR associations and HLA-C the fewest, a later analysis found, with rates varying by HLA locus.

With V trimmed by 3 bases and J by 8 bases, 8 bases remained unmatched. The CDR3 has 15 amino acids. The V gene's germline CDR1 is LNHDA and CDR2 SQIVND (reference sequence). Concerning this clone: The antigen remains unidentified.

60 Vbeta and 13 Jbeta primers were used in PCR. TCRdb's table, derived via immunoSEQ multiplex PCR, lists solely in-frame clones and lacks some. Of roughly 120,000 clones in the sample, 70% to 85% were seen once. The sequenced sample consisted of PBMCs. The TCR was taken from a human donor in good health. This rearrangement joins TRBV19 to TRBJ1-4; 8 nucleotides agree with TRBD1. The CDR3 coding sequence is TGTGCCAGTAGTATCGGAACAGGGGGTCAGGAAAAACTGTTTTTT. Translated: CASSIGTGGQEKLFF.